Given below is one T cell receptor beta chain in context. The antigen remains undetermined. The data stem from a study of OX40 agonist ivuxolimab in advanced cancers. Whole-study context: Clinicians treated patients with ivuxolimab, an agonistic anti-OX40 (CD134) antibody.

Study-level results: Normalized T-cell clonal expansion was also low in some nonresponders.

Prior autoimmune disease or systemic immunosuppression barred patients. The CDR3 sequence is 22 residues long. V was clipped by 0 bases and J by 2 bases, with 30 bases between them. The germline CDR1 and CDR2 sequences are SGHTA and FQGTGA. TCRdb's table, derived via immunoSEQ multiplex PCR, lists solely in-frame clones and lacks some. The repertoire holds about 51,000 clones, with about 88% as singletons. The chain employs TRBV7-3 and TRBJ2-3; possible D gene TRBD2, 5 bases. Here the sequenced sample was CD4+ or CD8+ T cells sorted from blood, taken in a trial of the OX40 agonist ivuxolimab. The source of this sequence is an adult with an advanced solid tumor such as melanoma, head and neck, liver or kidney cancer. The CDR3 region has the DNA TGTGCCAGCAGCTTAACGGTTTTTAAACTAACGGATGGAGGCTTGATCACAGATACGCAGTATTTT. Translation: CASSLTVFKLTDGGLITDTQYF.